The sequence of this T cell receptor (beta chain) was determined in a study of blood T cell repertoires in COVID-19. TCRdb's table, derived via immunoSEQ multiplex PCR, lists solely in-frame clones and lacks some. The data contain roughly 120,000 clones, around 91% of them singletons. The source of this sequence is a woman aged 55-70 years with COVID-19, enrolled during active disease. The sample consisted of peripheral blood.

The DNA of the CDR3 is TGTGCCATCAGTGAGGGACTAACTCCTCAAGAGACCCAGTACTTC. This gives the protein CAISEGLTPQETQYF. V is TRBV10-3 and J is TRBJ2-5; a possible D gene is TRBD2 (6 bases). Looked up from germline, CDR1 is ENHRY and CDR2 is SYGVKD. Trimming took 2 bases from V and 2 from J, leaving 12 bases between them. The CDR3 runs 15 residues.